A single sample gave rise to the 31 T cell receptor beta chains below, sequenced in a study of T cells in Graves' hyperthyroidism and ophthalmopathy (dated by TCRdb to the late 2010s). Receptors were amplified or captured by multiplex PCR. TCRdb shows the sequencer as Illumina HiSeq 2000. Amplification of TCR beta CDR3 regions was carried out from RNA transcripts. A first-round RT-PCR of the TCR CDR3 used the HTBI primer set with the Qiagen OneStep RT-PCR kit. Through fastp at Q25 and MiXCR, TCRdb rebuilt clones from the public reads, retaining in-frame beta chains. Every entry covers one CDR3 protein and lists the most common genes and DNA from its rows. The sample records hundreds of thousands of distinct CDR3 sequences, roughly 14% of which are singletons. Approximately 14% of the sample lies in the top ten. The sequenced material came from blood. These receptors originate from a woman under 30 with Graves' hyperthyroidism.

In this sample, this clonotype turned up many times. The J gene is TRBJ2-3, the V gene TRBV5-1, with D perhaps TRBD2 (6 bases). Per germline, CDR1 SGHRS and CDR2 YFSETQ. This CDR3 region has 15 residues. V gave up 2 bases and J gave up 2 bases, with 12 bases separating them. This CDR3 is CASSFGGADTDTQYF. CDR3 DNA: TGCGCCAGCAGCTTCGGGGGAGCGGACACAGATACGCAGTATTTT.

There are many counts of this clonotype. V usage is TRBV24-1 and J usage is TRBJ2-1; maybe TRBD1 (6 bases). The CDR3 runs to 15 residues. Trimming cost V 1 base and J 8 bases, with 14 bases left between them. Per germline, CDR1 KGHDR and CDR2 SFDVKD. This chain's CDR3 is CATSDFQTGKYEQFF. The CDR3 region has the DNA TGTGCCACCAGTGATTTCCAAACAGGGAAGTATGAGCAGTTCTTC.

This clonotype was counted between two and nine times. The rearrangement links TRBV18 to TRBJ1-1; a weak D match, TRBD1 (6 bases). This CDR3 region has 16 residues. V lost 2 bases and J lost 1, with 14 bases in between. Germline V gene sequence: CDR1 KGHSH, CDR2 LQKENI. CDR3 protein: CASSPRTALGNTEAFF. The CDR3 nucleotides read TGTGCCAGCTCACCAAGGACAGCTCTTGGGAACACTGAAGCTTTCTTT.

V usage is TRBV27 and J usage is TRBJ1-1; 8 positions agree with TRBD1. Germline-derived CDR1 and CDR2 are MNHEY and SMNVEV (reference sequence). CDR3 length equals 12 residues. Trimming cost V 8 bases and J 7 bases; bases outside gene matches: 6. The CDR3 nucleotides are TGTGCCAGCTGGACAGGGAGGAGTGAAGCTTTCTTT. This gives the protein CASWTGRSEAFF.

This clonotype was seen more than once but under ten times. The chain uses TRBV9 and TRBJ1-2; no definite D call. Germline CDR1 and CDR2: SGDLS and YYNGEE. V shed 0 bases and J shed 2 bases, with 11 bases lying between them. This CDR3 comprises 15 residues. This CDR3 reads CASSVEPSSNYGYTF. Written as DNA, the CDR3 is TGTGCCAGCAGCGTAGAGCCCAGTTCGAACTATGGCTACACCTTC.

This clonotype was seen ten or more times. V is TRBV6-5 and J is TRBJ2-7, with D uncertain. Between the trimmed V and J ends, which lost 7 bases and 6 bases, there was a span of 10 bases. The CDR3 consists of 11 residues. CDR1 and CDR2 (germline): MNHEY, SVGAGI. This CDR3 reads CASNLDGEQYF. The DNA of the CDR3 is TGTGCCAGCAATCTCGATGGCGAGCAGTACTTC.

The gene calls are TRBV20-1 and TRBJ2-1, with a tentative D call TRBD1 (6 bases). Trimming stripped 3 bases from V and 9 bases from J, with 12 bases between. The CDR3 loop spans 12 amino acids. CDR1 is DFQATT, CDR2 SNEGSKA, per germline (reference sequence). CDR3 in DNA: TGCAGTGCTAGGATACAGGGTCCTGAGCAGTTCTTC. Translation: CSARIQGPEQFF.

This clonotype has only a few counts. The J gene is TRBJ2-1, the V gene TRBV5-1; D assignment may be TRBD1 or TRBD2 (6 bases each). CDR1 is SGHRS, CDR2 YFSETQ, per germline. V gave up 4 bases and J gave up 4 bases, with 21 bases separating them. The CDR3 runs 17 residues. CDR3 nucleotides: TGCGCCAGCAGCCCGGGGGCGTTGGCGCGGGGTTACAATGAGCAGTTCTTC. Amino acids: CASSPGALARGYNEQFF.

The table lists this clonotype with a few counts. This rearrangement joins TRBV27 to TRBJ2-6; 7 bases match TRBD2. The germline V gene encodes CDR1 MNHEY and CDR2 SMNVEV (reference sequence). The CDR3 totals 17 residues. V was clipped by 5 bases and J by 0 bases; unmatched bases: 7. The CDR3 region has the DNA TGTGCCAGCAGTGTTCTAGCGGAAGACTCTGGGGCCAACGTCCTGACTTTC. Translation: CASSVLAEDSGANVLTF.

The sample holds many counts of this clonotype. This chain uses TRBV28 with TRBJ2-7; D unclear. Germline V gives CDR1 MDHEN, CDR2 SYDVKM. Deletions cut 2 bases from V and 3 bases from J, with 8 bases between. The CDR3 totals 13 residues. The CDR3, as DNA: TGTGCCAGCAGTTTAAGTATTAGCTACGAGCAGTACTTC. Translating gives CASSLSISYEQYF.

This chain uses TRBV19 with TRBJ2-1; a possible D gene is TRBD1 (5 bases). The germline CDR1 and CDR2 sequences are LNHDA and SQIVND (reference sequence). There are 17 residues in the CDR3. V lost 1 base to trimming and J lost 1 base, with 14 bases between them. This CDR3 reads CASSIAFPRASYNEQFF. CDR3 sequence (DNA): TGTGCCAGTAGTATAGCATTCCCCAGGGCTTCCTACAATGAGCAGTTCTTC.

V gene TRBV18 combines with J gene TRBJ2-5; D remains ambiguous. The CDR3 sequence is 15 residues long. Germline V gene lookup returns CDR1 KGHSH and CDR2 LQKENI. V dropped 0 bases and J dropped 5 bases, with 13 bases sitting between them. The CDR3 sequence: CASSPPVVRRETQYF. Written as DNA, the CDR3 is TGTGCCAGCTCACCACCGGTCGTGCGTAGGGAGACCCAGTACTTC.

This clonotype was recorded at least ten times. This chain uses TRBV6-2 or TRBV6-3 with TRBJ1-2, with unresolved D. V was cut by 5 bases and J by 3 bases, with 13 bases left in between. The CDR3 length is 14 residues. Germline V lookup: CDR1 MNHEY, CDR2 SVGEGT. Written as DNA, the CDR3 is TGTGCCAGCAGTCGGCAACAGAGTTACTATGGCTACACCTTC. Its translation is CASSRQQSYYGYTF.

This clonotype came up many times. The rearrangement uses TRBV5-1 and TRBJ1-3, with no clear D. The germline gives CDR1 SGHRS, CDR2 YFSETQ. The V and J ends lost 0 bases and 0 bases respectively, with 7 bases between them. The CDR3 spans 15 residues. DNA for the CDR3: TGCGCCAGCAGCTTGGATGGAGACTCTGGAAACACCATATATTTT. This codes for CASSLDGDSGNTIYF.

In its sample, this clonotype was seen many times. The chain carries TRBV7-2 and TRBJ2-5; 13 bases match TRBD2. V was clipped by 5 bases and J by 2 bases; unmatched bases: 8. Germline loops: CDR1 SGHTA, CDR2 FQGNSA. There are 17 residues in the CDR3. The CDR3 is CASSPTSGRALQETQYF. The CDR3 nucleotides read TGTGCCAGCAGCCCTACTAGCGGGAGGGCCCTGCAAGAGACCCAGTACTTC.

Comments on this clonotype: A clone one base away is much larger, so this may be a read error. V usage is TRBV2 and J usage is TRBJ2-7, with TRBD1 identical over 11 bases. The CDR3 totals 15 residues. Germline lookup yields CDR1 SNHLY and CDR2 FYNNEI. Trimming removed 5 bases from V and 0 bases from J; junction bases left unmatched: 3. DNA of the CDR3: TGTGCCAGCAGTCGGGACAGGGGGGGCTCCTACGAGCAGTACTTC. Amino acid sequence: CASSRDRGGSYEQYF.

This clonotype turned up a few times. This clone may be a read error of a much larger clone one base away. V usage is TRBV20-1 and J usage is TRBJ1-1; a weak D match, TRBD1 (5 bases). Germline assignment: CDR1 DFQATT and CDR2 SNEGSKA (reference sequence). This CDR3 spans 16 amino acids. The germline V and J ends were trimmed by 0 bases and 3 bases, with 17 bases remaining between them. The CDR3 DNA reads TGCAGTGCTAGAGATTGGGAGAGGGGTCTGGACACTGAAGCTTTCTTT. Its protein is CSARDWERGLDTEAFF.

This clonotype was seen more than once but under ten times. The CDR3 coding sequence is TGTGCCAGCAGCTTAGGCGGGGGGACAGCTACTGAAGCTTTCTTT. Encoded protein: CASSLGGGTATEAFF. This rearrangement joins TRBV7-9 to TRBJ1-1; the match to TRBD1 covers 7 bases. V dropped 1 base and J dropped 5; count of bases not matched to a gene: 7. CDR3 size: 15 residues. Germline loops: CDR1 SEHNR, CDR2 FQNEAQ (reference sequence).

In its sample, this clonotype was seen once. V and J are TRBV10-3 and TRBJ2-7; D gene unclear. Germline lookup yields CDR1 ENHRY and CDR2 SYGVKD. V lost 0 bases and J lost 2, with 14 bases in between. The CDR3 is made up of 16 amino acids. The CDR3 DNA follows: TGTGCCATCAGTGAGTCGCTCGGGCAGCTTGCCTACGAGCAGTACTTC. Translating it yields CAISESLGQLAYEQYF.

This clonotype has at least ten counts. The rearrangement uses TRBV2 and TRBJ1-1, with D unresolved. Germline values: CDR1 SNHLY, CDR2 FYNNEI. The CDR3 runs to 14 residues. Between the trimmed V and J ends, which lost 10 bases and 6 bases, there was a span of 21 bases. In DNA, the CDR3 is TGTGCCACCAAAGGAGACATTAATGAGCCTGAAGCTTTCTTT. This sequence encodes CATKGDINEPEAFF.

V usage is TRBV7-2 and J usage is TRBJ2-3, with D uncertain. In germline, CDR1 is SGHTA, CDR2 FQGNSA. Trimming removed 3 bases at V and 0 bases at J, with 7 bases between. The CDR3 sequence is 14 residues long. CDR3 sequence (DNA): TGTGCCAGCAGCTTCAGTCACAGCACAGATACGCAGTATTTT. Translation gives CASSFSHSTDTQYF.

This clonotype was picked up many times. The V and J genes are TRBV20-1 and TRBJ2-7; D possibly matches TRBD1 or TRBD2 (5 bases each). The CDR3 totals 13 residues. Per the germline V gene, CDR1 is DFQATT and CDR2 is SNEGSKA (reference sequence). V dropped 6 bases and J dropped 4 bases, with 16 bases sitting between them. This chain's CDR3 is CSAGTPGPYEQYF. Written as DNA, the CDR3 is TGCAGTGCCGGGACCCCTGGGCCTTACGAGCAGTACTTC.

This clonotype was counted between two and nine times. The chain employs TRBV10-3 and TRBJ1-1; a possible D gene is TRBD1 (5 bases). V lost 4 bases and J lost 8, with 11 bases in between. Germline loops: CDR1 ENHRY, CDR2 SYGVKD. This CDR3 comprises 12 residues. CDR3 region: CAISGTGTEAFF. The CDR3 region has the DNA TGTGCCATCAGTGGAACCGGGACGGAAGCTTTCTTT.

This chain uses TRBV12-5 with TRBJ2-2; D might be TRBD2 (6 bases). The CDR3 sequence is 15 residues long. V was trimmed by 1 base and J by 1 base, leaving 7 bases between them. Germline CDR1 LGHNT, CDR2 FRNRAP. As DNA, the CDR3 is TGTGCTAGTGGTTTGGGCGGGGTGAACACCGGGGAGCTGTTTTTT. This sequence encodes CASGLGGVNTGELFF.

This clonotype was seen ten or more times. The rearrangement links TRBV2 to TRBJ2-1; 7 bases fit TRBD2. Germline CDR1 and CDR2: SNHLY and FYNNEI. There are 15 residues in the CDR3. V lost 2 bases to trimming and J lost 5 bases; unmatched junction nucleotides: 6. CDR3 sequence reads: CASSETAGLNNEQFF. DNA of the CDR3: TGTGCCAGCAGTGAAACAGCGGGGCTAAACAATGAGCAGTTCTTC.

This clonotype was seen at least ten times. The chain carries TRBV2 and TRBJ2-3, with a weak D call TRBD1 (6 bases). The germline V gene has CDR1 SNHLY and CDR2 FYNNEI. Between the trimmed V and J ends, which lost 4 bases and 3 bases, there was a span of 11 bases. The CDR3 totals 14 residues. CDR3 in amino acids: CASSGGRRTDTQYF. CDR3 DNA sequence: TGTGCCAGCAGTGGGGGGCGAAGGACAGATACGCAGTATTTT.

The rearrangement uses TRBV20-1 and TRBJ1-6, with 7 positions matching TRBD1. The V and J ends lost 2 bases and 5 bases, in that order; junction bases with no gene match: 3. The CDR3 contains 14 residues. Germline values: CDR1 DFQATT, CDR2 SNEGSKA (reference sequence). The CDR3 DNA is TGCAGTGCTAGAACCGGGACAGATAATTCACCCCTCCACTTT. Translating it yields CSARTGTDNSPLHF.

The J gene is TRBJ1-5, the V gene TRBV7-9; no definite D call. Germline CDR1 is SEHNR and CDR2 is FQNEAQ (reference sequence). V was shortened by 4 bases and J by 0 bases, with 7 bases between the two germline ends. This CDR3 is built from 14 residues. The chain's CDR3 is CASSSSPSNQPQHF. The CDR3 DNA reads TGTGCCAGCAGCTCCTCTCCTAGCAATCAGCCCCAGCATTTT.

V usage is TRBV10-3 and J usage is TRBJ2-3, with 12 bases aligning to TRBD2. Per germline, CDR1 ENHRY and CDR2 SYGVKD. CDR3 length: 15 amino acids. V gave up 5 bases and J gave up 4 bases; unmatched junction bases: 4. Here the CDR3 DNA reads TGTGCCATCAGTACGCTAGCGGGGGGGCCAGATACGCAGTATTTT. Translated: CAISTLAGGPDTQYF.

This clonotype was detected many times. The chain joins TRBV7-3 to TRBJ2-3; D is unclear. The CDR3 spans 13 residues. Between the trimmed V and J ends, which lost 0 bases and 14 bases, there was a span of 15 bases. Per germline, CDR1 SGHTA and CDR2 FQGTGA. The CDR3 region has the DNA TGTGCCAGCAGCTTAACCGGCTCCTCACCCCCGTATTTT. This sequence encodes CASSLTGSSPPYF.

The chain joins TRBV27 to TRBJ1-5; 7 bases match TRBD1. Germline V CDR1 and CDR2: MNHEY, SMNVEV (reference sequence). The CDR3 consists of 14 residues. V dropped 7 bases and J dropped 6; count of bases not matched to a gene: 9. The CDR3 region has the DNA TGTGCCAGCACTGAGACAGGGAGGCGTCAGCCCCAGCATTTT. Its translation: CASTETGRRQPQHF.